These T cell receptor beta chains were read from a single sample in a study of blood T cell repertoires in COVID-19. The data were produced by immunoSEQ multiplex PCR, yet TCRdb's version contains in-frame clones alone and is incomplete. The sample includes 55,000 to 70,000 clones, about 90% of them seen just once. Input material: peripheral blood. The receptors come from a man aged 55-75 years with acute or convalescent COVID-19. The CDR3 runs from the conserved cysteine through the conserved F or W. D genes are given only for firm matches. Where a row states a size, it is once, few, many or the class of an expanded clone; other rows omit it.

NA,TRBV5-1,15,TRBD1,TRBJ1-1,CASSTKGQGNTEAFF
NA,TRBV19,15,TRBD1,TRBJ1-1,CASSMAGGGSSQAFF
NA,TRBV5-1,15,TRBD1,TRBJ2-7,CASSNTKRGPYEQYF
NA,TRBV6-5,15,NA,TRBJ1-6,CASTSGGSYNSPLHF
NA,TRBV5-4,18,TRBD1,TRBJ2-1,CASSLARGLESSYNEQFF
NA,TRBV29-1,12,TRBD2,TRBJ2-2,CSVAGASGELFF
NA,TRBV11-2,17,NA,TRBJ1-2,CASSLGRRTSLGYGYTF
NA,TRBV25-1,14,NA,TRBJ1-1,CASRSAGGGTEAFF
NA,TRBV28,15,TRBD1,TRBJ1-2,CASREQGAPWAGYTF
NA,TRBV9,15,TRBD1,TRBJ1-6,CASSVAGTGMSPLHF
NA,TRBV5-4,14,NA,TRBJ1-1,CASSLDSRNTEAFF
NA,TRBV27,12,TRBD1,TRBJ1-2,CASRDRGSGYTF
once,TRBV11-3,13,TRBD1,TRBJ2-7,CASSRDRDYEQYF
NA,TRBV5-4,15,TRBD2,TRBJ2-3,CASSPGGREGDTQYF
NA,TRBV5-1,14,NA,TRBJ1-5,CASSLTGPDQPQHF
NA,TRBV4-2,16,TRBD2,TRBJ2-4,CASSQDAAGGKNIQYF
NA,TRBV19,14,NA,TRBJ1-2,CASSIPDRNYGYTF
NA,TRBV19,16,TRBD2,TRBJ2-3,CASSMGTSRRRGTQYF
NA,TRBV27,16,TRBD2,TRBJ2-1,CASSSLSGSAYNEQFF
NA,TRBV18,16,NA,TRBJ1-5,CASSPPLRGGNQPQHF
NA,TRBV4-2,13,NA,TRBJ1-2,CASSQGELLGYTF
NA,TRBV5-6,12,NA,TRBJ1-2,CASSLRDRGYTF
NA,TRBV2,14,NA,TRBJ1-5,CASSESRGNQPQHF
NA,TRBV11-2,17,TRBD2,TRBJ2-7,CASSLGLAGASGYEQYF
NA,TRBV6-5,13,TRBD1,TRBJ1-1,CASSANRGSGAFF
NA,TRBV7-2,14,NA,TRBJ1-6,CASSLFGAGSPLHF
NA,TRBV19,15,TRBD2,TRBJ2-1,CASSINSGNYNEQFF
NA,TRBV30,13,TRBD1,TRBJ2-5,CAWRGQGQETQYF
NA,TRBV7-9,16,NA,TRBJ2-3,CASSSQTGASSDTQYF
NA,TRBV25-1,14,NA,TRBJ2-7,CASSEFGGAHEQYF
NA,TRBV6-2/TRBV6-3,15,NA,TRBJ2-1,CASSYPGLGYNEQFF
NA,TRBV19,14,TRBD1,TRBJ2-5,CASSPGQGGETQYF
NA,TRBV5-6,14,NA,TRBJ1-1,CASSLWGESDEAFF
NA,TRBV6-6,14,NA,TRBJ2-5,CASSYPGSQETQYF
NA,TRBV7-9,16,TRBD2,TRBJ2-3,CASTSPTSGRTDTQYF
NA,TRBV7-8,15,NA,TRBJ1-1,CASTKIRQRDTEAFF
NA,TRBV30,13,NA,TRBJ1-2,CAWAPTATYGYTF
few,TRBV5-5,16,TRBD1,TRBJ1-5,CASSFTGTVSNQPQHF
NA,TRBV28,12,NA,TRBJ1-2,CASRLPGYGYTF
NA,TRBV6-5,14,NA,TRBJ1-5,CASRGQRSNQPQHF
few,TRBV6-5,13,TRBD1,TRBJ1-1,CASIRSGGTEAFF
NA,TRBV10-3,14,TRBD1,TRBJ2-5,CAISLGQGRETQYF
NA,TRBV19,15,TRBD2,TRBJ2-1,CASRPREGAYNEQFF
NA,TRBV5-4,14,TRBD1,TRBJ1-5,CASSLPGQGQPQHF
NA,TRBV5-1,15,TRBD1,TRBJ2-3,CASRPTGGYTDTQYF
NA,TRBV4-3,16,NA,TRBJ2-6,CASSQEAGFGANVLTF
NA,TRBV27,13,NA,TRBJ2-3,CASSGSITDTQYF
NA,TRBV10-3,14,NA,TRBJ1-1,CAISESIVGGRAFF
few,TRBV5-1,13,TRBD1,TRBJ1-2,CASSLGQGGGYTF
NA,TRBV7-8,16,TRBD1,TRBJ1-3,CASSPLAGGSGNTIYF
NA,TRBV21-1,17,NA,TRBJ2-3,CASSKDTGTGFPDTQYF
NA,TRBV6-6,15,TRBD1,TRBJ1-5,CASSLKTGGNQPQHF
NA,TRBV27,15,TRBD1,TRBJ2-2,CASRGQGRNTGELFF
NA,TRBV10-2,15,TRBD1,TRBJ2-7,CASREGTGGPYEQYF
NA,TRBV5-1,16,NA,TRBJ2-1,CASSLDGTVAPHEQFF
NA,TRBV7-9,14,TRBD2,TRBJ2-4,CASSPTSGSSIQYF
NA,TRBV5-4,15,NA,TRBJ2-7,CASSRPAAGIYEQYF